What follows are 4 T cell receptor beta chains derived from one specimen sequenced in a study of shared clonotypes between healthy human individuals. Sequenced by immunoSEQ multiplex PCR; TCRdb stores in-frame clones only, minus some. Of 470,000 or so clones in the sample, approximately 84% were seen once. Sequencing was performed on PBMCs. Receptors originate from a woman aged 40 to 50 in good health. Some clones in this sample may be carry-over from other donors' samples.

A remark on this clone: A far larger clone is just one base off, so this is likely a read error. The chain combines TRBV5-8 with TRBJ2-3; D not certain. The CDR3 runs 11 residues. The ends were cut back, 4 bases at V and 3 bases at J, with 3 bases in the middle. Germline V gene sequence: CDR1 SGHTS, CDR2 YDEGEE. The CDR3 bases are TGTGCCAGCAGCATGACAGATACGCAGTATTTT. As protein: CASSMTDTQYF.

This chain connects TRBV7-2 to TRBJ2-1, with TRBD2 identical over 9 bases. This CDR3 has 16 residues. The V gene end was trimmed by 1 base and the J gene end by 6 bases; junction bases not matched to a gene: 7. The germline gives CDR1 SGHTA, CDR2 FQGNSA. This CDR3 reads CASSLGGSGGLNEQFF. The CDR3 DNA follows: TGTGCCAGCAGCTTAGGGGGTAGCGGGGGACTCAATGAGCAGTTCTTC. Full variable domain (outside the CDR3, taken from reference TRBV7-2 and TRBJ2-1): GAGVSQSPSNKVTEKGKDVELRCDPISGHTALYWYRQSLGQGLEFLIYFQGNSAPDKSGLPSDRFSAERTGGSVSTLTIQRTQQEDSAVYLCASSLGGSGGLNEQFFGPGTRLTVL.

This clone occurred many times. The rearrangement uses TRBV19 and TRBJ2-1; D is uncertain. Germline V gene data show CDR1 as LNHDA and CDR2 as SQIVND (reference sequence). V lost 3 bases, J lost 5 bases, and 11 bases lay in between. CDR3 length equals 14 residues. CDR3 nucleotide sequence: TGTGCCAGTAGTATCAGTCTTCAGAACAATGAGCAGTTCTTC. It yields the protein CASSISLQNNEQFF. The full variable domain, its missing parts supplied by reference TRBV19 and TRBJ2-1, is DGGITQSPKYLFRKEGQNVTLSCEQNLNHDAMYWYRQDPGQGLRLIYYSQIVNDFQKGDIAEGYSVSREKKESFPLTVTSAQKNPTAFYLCASSISLQNNEQFFGPGTRLTVL.

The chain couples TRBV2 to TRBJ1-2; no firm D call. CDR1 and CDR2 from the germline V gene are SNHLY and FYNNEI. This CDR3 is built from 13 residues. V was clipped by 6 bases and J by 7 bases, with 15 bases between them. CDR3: CASSEGVWGGYTF. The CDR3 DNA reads TGTGCCAGCAGCGAGGGAGTCTGGGGTGGCTACACCTTC.